This T cell receptor beta chain was identified during a study of blood T cell repertoires in COVID-19. Study-level background: Material from acute and convalescent COVID-19 was sourced from the United States, Italy and Spain.

Per the germline V gene, CDR1 is MNHEY and CDR2 is SVGAGI. J gave up 4 bases and V 4 bases, and 8 bases lay outside the gene matches. This CDR3 region has 15 residues. Authors' data handling: By means of reference gene primer amplification, nucleated cell counts were estimated. Profiling relied on immunoSEQ multiplex PCR, and the TCRdb table lists in-frame clones only, not all of them. The DNA gave D and trimming, while V, J and clone size come from that table. In the table there are about 370,000 clones, 80% to 90% of which are singletons. Participants were aged about 18 to 95 years, lived in around 25 US areas, and enrolled virtually. Which cohort a participant joined came from the clinical history participants gave.

The receptor's source is a man in his late teens or twenties who had recovered from COVID-19. Material for sequencing was PBMCs or T cells enriched from blood (not recorded which). The V and J genes are TRBV6-5 and TRBJ2-7; 9 bases line up with TRBD1. The CDR3 sequence is CASSSPYRGQYEQYF. In DNA, the CDR3 is TGTGCCAGCAGTTCGCCATACAGGGGGCAATACGAGCAGTACTTC.